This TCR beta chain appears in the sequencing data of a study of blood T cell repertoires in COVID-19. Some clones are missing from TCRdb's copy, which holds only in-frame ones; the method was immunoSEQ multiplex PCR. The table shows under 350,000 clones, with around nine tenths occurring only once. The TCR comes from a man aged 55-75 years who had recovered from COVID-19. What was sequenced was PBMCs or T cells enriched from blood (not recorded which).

The CDR3 coding sequence is TGTGCCAGCAGCCACACGGGATGGACTAGCGGGAGGGTGTACCAAGAGACCCAGTACTTC. It codes for CASSHTGWTSGRVYQETQYF. The V and J genes are TRBV14 and TRBJ2-5; the match to TRBD2 covers 15 bases. Looked up from germline, CDR1 is SGHDN and CDR2 is FVKESK. The V segment lost 3 bases and the J segment 0 bases; nucleotides outside the gene matches: 11. The CDR3 has 20 residues.